This note documents a single TCR beta chain sequence. This entry is derived from a study of cytomegalovirus exposure and HLA in healthy donors. Use of 60 Vbeta and 13 Jbeta primers characterized the PCR. Assay used: immunoSEQ multiplex PCR; TCRdb lists only in-frame clones, some missing. The sample shows 120,000 or so clones, around four fifths of them seen only once. Germline trimming cut 5 bases from V and 2 bases from J; bases unmatched to any gene: 8. The CDR3 extends over 15 amino acids. Looked up from germline, CDR1 is MGHDK and CDR2 is SYGVNS. This clonotype originated in a man younger than 35 in good health and CMV-seropositive. Sequencing was done on a sample of PBMCs. The V gene is TRBV25-1, the J gene TRBJ2-5; 7 bases align to TRBD2. The CDR3 nucleotides are TGTGCCAGCAGTCCTCTCGTGGGGGGGCAAGAGACCCAGTACTTC. Protein product: CASSPLVGGQETQYF.